This T cell receptor (beta chain) was retrieved from a study of human T cells and chemical hapten exposure (dated by TCRdb to the early 2020s). About the full investigation: Libraries were combined into a pool for sequencing, and differences in TCR yield between samples came mainly from small differences in library volumes within the pool. This study followed changes in the peripheral blood TCR repertoire in vivo during primary and secondary sensitization of alopecia patients to the hapten diphenylcyclopropenone (DPC).

There are a few counts of this clonotype. Its recognized antigen is unknown. It has no much larger one-base neighbor in the sample; base qualities were not kept. V loses 4 bases, J loses 0 bases, and the germline ends lie 14 bases apart. Inclusive of the bounding cysteine and phenylalanine, the CDR3 is 17 residues long. The retained sequence is limited to the CDR3, 51 bases, with the frame set at the first base. The germline V gene provides CDR1 SGDLS and CDR2 YYNGEE. Broad study findings and their caveats: DPC sensitization did not change the number of TCRs with a frequency above 1 in 1000, and there was no evidence of changes in global repertoire structure. Repeated subsampling changed both the strength of the expansion versus patch-test correlation and the threshold at which the correlation became significant.

Total RNA was extracted from unfractionated whole blood that had been collected in Tempus Blood RNA tubes. As TCR sequencing controls, a handful of healthy volunteers were used, with blood taken at day 0, 2 weeks and 6 weeks. Library preparation attached unique molecular identifiers to individual cDNA molecules for quantitative, reproducible TCR counting. For every blood RNA sample, sequencing covered both the TCR alpha and TCR beta chains. Concerning the study's data processing: Samples had a median of about 96,000 TCRs, with a range from about 23,224 to 750,000. V, J and CDR3 annotation of the TCR reads was carried out using the Decombinator software suite. Every sample was subsampled to the same number of TCRs (28,000) for the PS versus PT1 abundance plots. TCRs were defined as expanded if absent before sensitization and observed at least eight times at the 2-week time point. TCRdb took the public reads, trimmed them with fastp at Q25, ran MiXCR for clone calling and kept in-frame beta chains. Under each unique CDR3 protein, matching rows form one entry showing the most common genes and DNA. What appears here as the V and J calls and clone size reflects TCRdb's work, not the paper's. This sample comprises 95,000 to 150,000 distinct CDR3 sequences, over 7.5% of them detected only once. The biggest ten clones account for approximately 1.4% of the sample.

The sequencing sample was made of whole blood. The chain joins TRBV9 to TRBJ2-6; the D gene could be either TRBD1 or TRBD2, each agreeing at 5 bases. This sequence originates from a human donor in good health. Some clones in this sample may be carry-over from other donors' samples. Donor details come from another sample of the same person, matched by shared clones. The CDR3 is CASSLSGSNSGANVLTF. The bases read TGTGCCAGCAGCTTATCAGGGAGCAACTCTGGGGCCAACGTCCTGACTTTC.